These 5 T cell receptor beta chains originate from one sample sequenced in a study of T cells in Graves' hyperthyroidism and ophthalmopathy. Amplified TCR beta CDR3 regions came from RNA transcripts. The HTBI primer set drove a first-round RT-PCR of the TCR CDR3. TCRdb recomputed calls from the multiplex PCR reads with MiXCR, one row per CDR3 protein. The table includes around 500,000 distinct CDR3 sequences, 12% to 15% detected once. Sequenced material: blood. The receptor source for this set is a woman in her thirties or forties with Graves' hyperthyroidism.

This chain joins TRBV6-5 and TRBJ1-4, with a weak D call TRBD1 (6 bases). The germline CDR1 and CDR2 sequences are MNHEY and SVGAGI. The CDR3 covers 16 residues. V was shortened by 0 bases and J by 8 bases, with 16 bases between the two germline ends. The CDR3 region has the DNA TGTGCCAGCAGTTACTCTTGGACAGTCGAATCCGAAAAACTGTTTTTT. Protein sequence: CASSYSWTVESEKLFF.

This clonotype was seen a few times. This rearrangement joins TRBV12-3 or TRBV12-4 to TRBJ2-7; 8 bases map to TRBD2. Trimming removed 6 bases from V and 3 bases from J; junction bases left unmatched: 7. The CDR3 loop spans 14 amino acids. The CDR3 DNA is TGTGCCAGCAGGTACAGCGGGAGACTCTACGAGCAGTACTTC. Amino acid sequence: CASRYSGRLYEQYF.

In its sample, this clonotype was seen once. A clone one base away is much larger, so this may be a read error. V and J are TRBV14 and TRBJ1-4; D ambiguous. Germline V gives CDR1 SGHDN, CDR2 FVKESK. The CDR3 has 11 amino acids. V lost 1 base and J 10 bases, leaving 4 bases between the germline ends. The CDR3 nucleotides read TGTGCCAGCAGCCAAGGAGCAAAACTGTTTTTT. This codes for CASSQGAKLFF.

The chain employs TRBV19 and TRBJ2-6; 8 nucleotides line up with TRBD1. The V segment lost 7 bases and the J segment 2 bases; nucleotides outside the gene matches: 13. The V gene's germline CDR1 is LNHDA and CDR2 SQIVND (reference sequence). This CDR3 has 18 residues. The CDR3 sequence: CASTKDRVRGTGANVLTF. The CDR3 region has the DNA TGTGCCAGTACTAAGGACAGGGTGCGAGGAACTGGGGCCAACGTCCTGACTTTC.

This clonotype was observed a few times. The gene calls are TRBV19 and TRBJ1-2; the match to TRBD1 covers 7 bases. J lost 2 bases, V lost 3 bases, and 0 bases had no gene match. Germline values: CDR1 LNHDA, CDR2 SQIVND (reference sequence). This CDR3 spans 13 amino acids. CDR3 sequence reads: CASSMTGNYGYTF. The CDR3 DNA sequence: TGTGCCAGTAGTATGACAGGGAACTATGGCTACACCTTC.